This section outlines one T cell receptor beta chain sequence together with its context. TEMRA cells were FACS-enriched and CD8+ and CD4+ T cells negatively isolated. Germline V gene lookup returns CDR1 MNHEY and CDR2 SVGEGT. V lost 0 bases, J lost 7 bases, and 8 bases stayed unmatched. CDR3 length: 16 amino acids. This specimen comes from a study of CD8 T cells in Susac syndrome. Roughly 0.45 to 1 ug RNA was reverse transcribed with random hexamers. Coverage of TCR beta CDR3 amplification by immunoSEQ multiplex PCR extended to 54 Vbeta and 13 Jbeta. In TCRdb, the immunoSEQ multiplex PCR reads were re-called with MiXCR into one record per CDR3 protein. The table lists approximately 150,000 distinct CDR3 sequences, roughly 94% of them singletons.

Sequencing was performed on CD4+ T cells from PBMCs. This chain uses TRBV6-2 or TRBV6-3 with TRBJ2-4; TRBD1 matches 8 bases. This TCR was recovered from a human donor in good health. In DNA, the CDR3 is TGTGCCAGCAGTTACTCACCGGACAGGGTGCAGAACATTCAGTACTTC. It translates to CASSYSPDRVQNIQYF.